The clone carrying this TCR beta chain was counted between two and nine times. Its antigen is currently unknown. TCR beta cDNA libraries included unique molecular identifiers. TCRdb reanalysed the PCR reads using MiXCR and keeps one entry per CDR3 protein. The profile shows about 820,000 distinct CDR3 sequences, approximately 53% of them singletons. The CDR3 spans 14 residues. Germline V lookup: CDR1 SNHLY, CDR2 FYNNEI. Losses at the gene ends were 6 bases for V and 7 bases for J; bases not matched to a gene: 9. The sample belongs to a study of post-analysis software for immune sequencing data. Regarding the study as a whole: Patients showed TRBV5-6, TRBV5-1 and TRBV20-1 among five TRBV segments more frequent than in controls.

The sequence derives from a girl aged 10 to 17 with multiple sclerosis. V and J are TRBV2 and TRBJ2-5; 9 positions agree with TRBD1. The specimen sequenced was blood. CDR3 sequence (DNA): TGTGCCAGCAGCTCCGGGACAGGGTCGTGGACCCAGTACTTC. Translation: CASSSGTGSWTQYF.